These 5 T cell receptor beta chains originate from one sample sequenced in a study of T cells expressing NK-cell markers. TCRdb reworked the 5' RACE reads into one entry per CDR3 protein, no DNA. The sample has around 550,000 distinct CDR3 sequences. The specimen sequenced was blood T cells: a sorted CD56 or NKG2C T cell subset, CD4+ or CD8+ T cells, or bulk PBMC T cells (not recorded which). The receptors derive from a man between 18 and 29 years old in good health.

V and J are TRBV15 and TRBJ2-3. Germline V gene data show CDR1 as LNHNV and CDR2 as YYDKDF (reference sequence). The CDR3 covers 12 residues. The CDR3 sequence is CATASGMDTQYF.

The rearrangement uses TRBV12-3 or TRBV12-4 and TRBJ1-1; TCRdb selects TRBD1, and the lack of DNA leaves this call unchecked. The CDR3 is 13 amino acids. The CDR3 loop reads CASSLSGGETAFF.

The CDR3 sequence is CSARTSHTQYF. This sequence joins TRBV20-1 and TRBJ2-3. The germline V gene has CDR1 DFQATT and CDR2 SNEGSKA (reference sequence). This CDR3 has 11 residues.

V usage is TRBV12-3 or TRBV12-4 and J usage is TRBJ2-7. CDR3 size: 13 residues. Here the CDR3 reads CASSSTGLYEQYF.

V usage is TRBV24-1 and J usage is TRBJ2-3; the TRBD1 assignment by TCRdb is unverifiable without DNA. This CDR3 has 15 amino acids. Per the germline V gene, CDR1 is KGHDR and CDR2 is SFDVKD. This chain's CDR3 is CATSPGTLELNTQYF.